Each of the 28 T cell receptor beta chains below was sequenced from the same sample in a study of T cells after posttransplantation cyclophosphamide (dated by TCRdb to 2016 to 2017). Libraries were prepared through the immunoSEQ multiplex PCR assay. The clones in this table, taken by TCRdb from immuneACCESS, are in-frame only. Not every clone is retained; where verified, under half of the shortfall comes from an unresolved V gene, and the cause of the rest is unknown. In this sample the table shows thousands of clones, roughly 76% of which occur a single time. The leading ten clones occupy around a third of the sample. In light of the paper, this sample's treatment or condition label describes: high-dose cyclophosphamide on days +3 and +4 as single-agent GVHD prophylaxis. For conditioning, the PTCy patients got busulfan and fludarabine, then a related or unrelated marrow graft, followed by cyclophosphamide on days +3 and +4.

Sequences were derived from PBMCs, sampled after allogeneic stem cell transplant with posttransplant cyclophosphamide. The receptors derive from a male patient between 55 and 70 years old who received an allogeneic stem cell transplant from an unrelated donor, was CMV-positive, and had no GVHD. After a transplant, some of the T cells may come from the graft donor.

The chain's CDR3 is CASTRQSWGYTF. The CDR3 nucleotides are TGTGCCAGCACGAGACAGAGCTGGGGCTACACCTTC. This chain connects TRBV28 to TRBJ1-2, with D possibly TRBD1 on 5 matching bases. CDR3 length: 12 residues. V lost 7 bases, J lost 8 bases, and 14 bases lay in between. The germline V gene has CDR1 MDHEN and CDR2 SYDVKM.

V and J are TRBV5-1 and TRBJ2-3; TRBD1 matches at 9 bases. The CDR3 runs to 15 residues. Germline V gene data show CDR1 as SGHRS and CDR2 as YFSETQ. After removal of 4 bases from V and 4 bases from J, the junction contained 7 bases not matched to a gene. The CDR3 loop is CASSGTGIGPDTQYF. Here the CDR3 DNA reads TGCGCCAGCAGCGGGACAGGGATTGGTCCAGATACGCAGTATTTT.

The CDR3, as DNA: TGTGCCAGCTCCCCCGGACAGGACCGGGGTCAGCCCCAGCATTTT. Protein sequence: CASSPGQDRGQPQHF. The chain employs TRBV18 and TRBJ1-5; TRBD1 aligns across 7 bases. This CDR3 is built from 15 residues. Germline assignment: CDR1 KGHSH and CDR2 LQKENI. Losses at the gene ends were 6 bases for V and 6 bases for J; bases not matched to a gene: 11.

V usage is TRBV5-5 and J usage is TRBJ1-1, with TRBD1 as a possible D gene (5 bases). Trimming took 4 bases from V and 1 from J, leaving 17 bases between them. CDR1 is SGHKS and CDR2 is YYEKEE in the germline V gene (reference sequence). This CDR3 is 16 amino acids long. CDR3 bases: TGTGCCAGCAGCCGTTCAGGGAATCTTGGGAACACTGAAGCTTTCTTT. Protein product: CASSRSGNLGNTEAFF.

The chain joins TRBV6-5 to TRBJ1-2, with D possibly being TRBD1 (6 bases). Germline lookup yields CDR1 MNHEY and CDR2 SVGAGI. V was cut by 2 bases and J by 1 base, with 11 bases left in between. The length of the CDR3 is 15 residues. CDR3 DNA: TGTGCCAGCAGTTACCTTGGCAGGGGTAACTATGGCTACACCTTC. Translating it yields CASSYLGRGNYGYTF.

The chain carries TRBV7-9 and TRBJ2-7; D is undetermined. The V end lost 1 base, the J end lost 2 bases, and 3 bases lay between the germline ends. Germline V gives CDR1 SEHNR, CDR2 FQNEAQ (reference sequence). This CDR3 is 12 amino acids long. This CDR3 is CASSLGTYEQYF. CDR3 bases: TGTGCCAGCAGCTTAGGTACCTACGAGCAGTACTTC. Full variable domain (rest looked up from reference TRBV7-9 and TRBJ2-7): DTGVSQNPRHKITKRGQNVTFRCDPISEHNRLYWYRQTLGQGPEFLTYFQNEAQLEKSRLLSDRFSAERPKGSFSTLEIQRTEQGDSAMYLCASSLGTYEQYFGPGTRLTVT.

The genes are TRBV7-9 and TRBJ2-1, with TRBD2 matching over 7 bases. CDR3 length equals 12 residues. CDR1 and CDR2 from the germline V gene are SEHNR and FQNEAQ (reference sequence). The junction had 6 bases not matched to a gene; V was cut back by 7 bases and J by 9 bases. The CDR3 here is CASIPWGGEQFF. The CDR3 nucleotides are TGTGCCAGCATCCCCTGGGGGGGTGAGCAGTTCTTC.

The chain joins TRBV18 to TRBJ1-2; D is uncertain. This CDR3 contains 13 residues. Trimming took off 3 bases at V and 5 bases at J, with 10 bases between the two ends. Per the germline V gene, CDR1 is KGHSH and CDR2 is LQKENI. CDR3 sequence: CASSPGLRYGYTF. For the CDR3, the DNA is TGTGCCAGCTCACCCGGGTTACGGTATGGCTACACCTTC.

In its sample, this clone was seen a few times. J is TRBJ1-3 and V is TRBV5-4; perhaps TRBD1 as D (5 bases). Deletions cut 0 bases from V and 3 bases from J, with 10 bases between. The CDR3 is made up of 15 amino acids. Per germline, CDR1 SGHNT and CDR2 YYREEE (reference sequence). The CDR3 DNA reads as TGTGCCAGCAGCTTGGATGCAGGGCTTGGAAACACCATATATTTT. Translation: CASSLDAGLGNTIYF.

This sequence joins TRBV21-1 and TRBJ1-5; the D segment call TRBD1 is taken from the table without a DNA check. TRBV21-1 is given as a pseudogene. This CDR3 is built from 14 residues. CDR3 residues: CATGQGDSNQPQHF. The DNA for the CDR3 is TGTGCCACAGGACAGGGAGATAGCAATCAGCCCCAGCATTTT.

In DNA form, the CDR3 reads TGTGCCACCAGCAGAGATCCCCGGGACAGCTCTGGAAACACCATATATTTT. Translated: CATSRDPRDSSGNTIYF. The chain has TRBV15 and TRBJ1-3, with TRBD1 identical over 7 bases. V trimming: 0 bases; J trimming: 0 bases; junction bases outside the gene matches: 5. CDR1 and CDR2 from the germline V gene are LNHNV and YYDKDF (reference sequence). This CDR3 is 17 amino acids long.

This chain links TRBV9 with TRBJ2-2, with TRBD1 as a possible D gene (6 bases). This CDR3 is built from 15 residues. Germline lookup yields CDR1 SGDLS and CDR2 YYNGEE. The V and J ends lost 4 bases and 6 bases respectively, with 16 bases between them. CDR3 DNA sequence: TGTGCCAGCAGCCCCCGGGACACTTTCCCCGGGGAGCTGTTTTTT. This translates into CASSPRDTFPGELFF.

V is TRBV19 and J is TRBJ2-6, with TRBD2 identical over 8 bases. Trimming took 3 bases from V and 3 from J; bases not matched to a gene: 7. Germline-derived CDR1 and CDR2 are LNHDA and SQIVND (reference sequence). CDR3 length equals 17 residues. The CDR3 loop is CASSMRSGSYGANVLTF. The CDR3 bases are TGTGCCAGTAGTATGAGAAGCGGGAGCTATGGGGCCAACGTCCTGACTTTC.

The J gene is TRBJ2-5, the V gene TRBV5-4; 11 nucleotides line up with TRBD2. The J segment lost 4 bases and the V segment lost 3 bases, leaving 8 bases of the junction unmatched. CDR1 is SGHNT and CDR2 is YYREEE in the germline V gene (reference sequence). The CDR3 consists of 16 residues. The CDR3 here is CASSSRLAGSSETQYF. CDR3 DNA: TGTGCCAGCAGCTCAAGACTAGCGGGGAGCTCAGAGACCCAGTACTTC.

This chain joins TRBV30 and TRBJ1-1; no clear D. The CDR3 runs 15 residues. The V end was cut by 0 bases, the J end by 2 bases, with 13 bases between. CDR1 is GTSNPN, CDR2 SVGIG, per germline (reference sequence). The CDR3 loop reads CAWSVLGSRNTEAFF. The CDR3 nucleotides are TGTGCCTGGAGTGTACTAGGGTCTAGAAACACTGAAGCTTTCTTT.

The chain recombines TRBV30 with TRBJ2-7, with no clear D. V was pared by 1 base and J by 2 bases, with 6 bases between. In germline, CDR1 is GTSNPN, CDR2 SVGIG (reference sequence). The length of the CDR3 is 12 residues. The CDR3: CAWSGNTYEQYF. DNA of the CDR3: TGTGCCTGGAGTGGAAACACCTACGAGCAGTACTTC.

The CDR3 is CAISESPGQGDLNGYTF. The CDR3 DNA follows: TGTGCCATCAGTGAGAGCCCGGGACAGGGAGATCTCAATGGCTACACCTTC. This sequence joins TRBV10-3 and TRBJ1-2; 9 bases are a match to TRBD1. Germline V gives CDR1 ENHRY, CDR2 SYGVKD. With 2 bases clipped from V and 6 bases from J, the junction kept 13 bases outside the gene matches. This CDR3 is 17 amino acids long.

The chain combines TRBV5-1 with TRBJ2-1, with TRBD2 matching over 10 bases. CDR1 is SGHRS and CDR2 is YFSETQ in the germline V gene. Trimming cost V 0 bases and J 12 bases; bases outside gene matches: 6. The CDR3 covers 14 residues. The CDR3 DNA is TGCGCCAGCAGCTTGGGGCTAGCGGGAGAAAGGCAGTTCTTC. Translated, it gives CASSLGLAGERQFF.

This clone was seen only a few times. V gene TRBV14 combines with J gene TRBJ1-2; D remains unclear. CDR3 length equals 12 residues. Germline assignment: CDR1 SGHDN and CDR2 FVKESK. The V gene lost 0 bases and the J gene lost 7 bases, with 6 bases spanning the gap. Written as DNA, the CDR3 is TGTGCCAGCAGCCAAGATCGGGTTGGCTACACCTTC. It codes for CASSQDRVGYTF.

This clone qualifies as medium-sized. The chain recombines TRBV7-6 with TRBJ1-1; tentative D call: TRBD1 (5 bases). Germline V gene sequence: CDR1 SGHVS, CDR2 FNYEAQ. The V end was cut by 3 bases, the J end by 5 bases, with 16 bases between. This CDR3 spans 15 amino acids. CDR3 sequence reads: CASSFPSMGLTEAFF. As DNA, the CDR3 is TGTGCCAGCAGCTTCCCTTCAATGGGGCTAACTGAAGCTTTCTTT.

This clone occurred once. The chain is built from TRBV7-9 and TRBJ2-5; D is perhaps TRBD1 (6 bases). CDR3 length: 16 amino acids. In germline, CDR1 is SEHNR, CDR2 FQNEAQ (reference sequence). Trimming took off 5 bases at V and 5 bases at J, with 21 bases between the two ends. The CDR3 nucleotides read TGTGCCAGCAGCCCCACTCAGGTGACAGGCGCGGAGACCCAGTACTTC. Amino acids: CASSPTQVTGAETQYF.

The table lists this clone with a count of one. This rearrangement joins TRBV14 to TRBJ2-1, with 8 bases lining up with TRBD2. With 0 bases clipped from V and 4 bases from J, the junction kept 5 bases outside the gene matches. Germline CDR1 SGHDN, CDR2 FVKESK. The CDR3 sequence is 16 residues long. The CDR3 reads CASSQDFRGGYNEQFF. CDR3 bases: TGTGCCAGCAGCCAAGATTTCCGGGGGGGGTACAATGAGCAGTTCTTC.

V usage is TRBV30 and J usage is TRBJ2-5; D is possibly TRBD2 (5 bases). This CDR3 has 13 amino acids. The germline V gene encodes CDR1 GTSNPN and CDR2 SVGIG (reference sequence). V was clipped by 2 bases and J by 7 bases, with 14 bases between them. DNA for the CDR3: TGTGCCTGGAGTAATGAAAACCGGGGGACCCAGTACTTC. Translated: CAWSNENRGTQYF. The variable domain in full, completed from reference TRBV30 and TRBJ2-5, reads SQTIHQWPATLVQPVGSPLSLECTVEGTSNPNLYWYRQAAGRGLQLLFYSVGIGQISSEVPQNLSASRPQDRQFILSSKKLLLSDSGFYLCAWSNENRGTQYFGPGTRLLVL.

This clone was counted a few times. This sequence joins TRBV2 and TRBJ2-7; D is perhaps TRBD1 (5 bases). Trimming cost V 2 bases and J 6 bases, with 11 bases left between them. CDR1 and CDR2 from the germline V gene are SNHLY and FYNNEI. CDR3 length: 13 residues. The CDR3 DNA is TGTGCCAGCAGTGAAAGACAGTTTTTCGAGCAGTACTTC. Translating it yields CASSERQFFEQYF.

The CDR3 is CASSSRGTGALVGELFF. Written as DNA, the CDR3 is TGTGCCAGCAGCTCGCGAGGGACAGGGGCCCTAGTGGGGGAGCTGTTTTTT. The chain has TRBV7-4 and TRBJ2-2; 10 nucleotides line up with TRBD1. The germline V gene has CDR1 SGHVT and CDR2 SQSDAQ. Trimming cost V 4 bases and J 8 bases; bases outside gene matches: 13. The CDR3 sequence is 17 residues long.

This clone was detected only once. The chain recombines TRBV7-8 with TRBJ2-1; 10 bases match TRBD2. The V and J ends lost 5 bases and 7 bases, in that order; junction bases with no gene match: 8. Germline CDR1 SGHVS, CDR2 FQNEAQ. This CDR3 has 15 amino acids. CDR3 residues: CASSQGLATQNEQFF. CDR3 nucleotide sequence: TGTGCCAGCAGCCAGGGACTAGCGACCCAGAATGAGCAGTTCTTC.

V and J are TRBV20-1 and TRBJ2-7; the match to TRBD1 covers 7 bases. Germline lookup yields CDR1 DFQATT and CDR2 SNEGSKA (reference sequence). This CDR3 region has 11 residues. V shed 3 bases, J shed 4 bases, and the junction held 0 bases outside the gene matches. As DNA, the CDR3 is TGCAGTGCTAGCAGGGGGTACGAGCAGTACTTC. Translation: CSASRGYEQYF.

This chain uses TRBV18 with TRBJ1-1; D may be TRBD1 (6 bases). This CDR3 region has 16 residues. Germline V lookup: CDR1 KGHSH, CDR2 LQKENI. Deletions cut 4 bases from V and 3 bases from J, with 18 bases between. In nucleotides, the CDR3 is TGTGCCAGCTCACTTACGGGACAACCAGGGCACACTGAAGCTTTCTTT. Protein product: CASSLTGQPGHTEAFF.